This T cell receptor (beta chain) derives from a study of CD8+ T cells in alopecia areata. Germline V lookup: CDR1 SNHLY, CDR2 FYNNEI. V gave up 4 bases and J gave up 4 bases; unmatched junction bases: 8. The CDR3 length is 16 residues. As concerns this clone: Its antigen is still unknown.

From PBMCs, CD4+ and CD8+ T cells were sorted. Findings of the study overall: Normal skin's resident alphabeta T cells are also sequenced in scalp samples.

Following RNA extraction, reverse transcription yielded cDNA that acted as the sequencing template. Assay: immunoSEQ multiplex PCR; the TCRdb copy retains only in-frame clones and omits some. Of about 110,000 clones in the sample, 50% to 70% are singletons; the top ten hold 20% to 30%. This clonotype originated in a human donor with alopecia areata. The J gene is TRBJ2-3, the V gene TRBV2; the match to TRBD2 covers 10 bases. The sequenced sample consisted of NKG2D-low CD8+ T cells sorted from blood. The CDR3 bases are TGTGCCAGCAGTGCCCCGCTAGCGGGAGTCTCAGATACGCAGTATTTT. Its protein is CASSAPLAGVSDTQYF.